This TCR beta chain was found in a study of shared clonotypes between healthy human individuals. Study-wide points: Clonotype sharing across donors was expected to vary with sequencing depth. The four-donor shared clonotypes exceeded non-shared clonotypes in generation probability, with non-shared ones scoring lower.

All the donors were Caucasian adults who lived in Nashville, Tennessee. As to this clone: Its antigen is not known.

Using immunoSEQ multiplex PCR, the repertoire was profiled, and TCRdb retains in-frame clones only, with some absent. The sample includes 2 million to 3 million clones, around 90% of them seen just once. The germline V and J ends were trimmed by 5 bases and 7 bases, with 18 bases remaining between them. The CDR3 runs to 14 residues. Germline values: CDR1 MNHEY, CDR2 SVGAGI. V is TRBV6-5 and J is TRBJ2-7, with TRBD1 as a possible D gene (6 bases). Sequencing was carried out using naive CD4+ T cells sorted from blood. Documented subset: CD45RA+ positively selected. The source of this sequence is a man aged 18-30 years in good health. CDR3 DNA sequence: TGTGCCAGCAGTCCCCAGGGGCAGACTGGGGAGCAGTACTTC. This translates into CASSPQGQTGEQYF.